This T cell receptor beta chain was identified in a study of T cell clones after liver transplantation. Study as a whole: A pre-transplant mixed lymphocyte reaction with TCRbeta sequencing defined graft-donor-reactive clones followed in post-transplant blood. Third-party-reactive TCRbeta sequences from pre-transplant mixed lymphocyte reactions served as antigen-independent comparators.

Sequencing used immunoSEQ multiplex PCR; TCRdb keeps in-frame clones, though not all of them. The sample includes 50,000 or so clones, 55% to 85% of them seen just once. Broader study findings: A significant post-transplant drop in circulating graft-donor-reactive CD4 TCRbeta sequences occurred in most of the 8 subjects.

There are a few counts of this clone. Antigen specificity is unknown. CDR3 length equals 15 residues. Per germline, CDR1 MNHEY and CDR2 SVGAGI. V lost 0 bases, J lost 6 bases, and 2 bases stayed unmatched. Unstimulated PBMCs were sorted into CD3+CD4+ and CD3+CD8+ populations. This material consisted of CD4+ T cells from blood, taken more than 52 months after liver transplant. The clonotype was recovered from a human patient who received a liver transplant. Some T cells may be provided by the graft donor. This chain joins TRBV6-5 and TRBJ1-5, with TRBD1 matching over 10 bases. The CDR3 region is CASSYSGQGSQPQHF. The CDR3 bases are TGTGCCAGCAGTTACTCGGGACAGGGGAGTCAGCCCCAGCATTTT.